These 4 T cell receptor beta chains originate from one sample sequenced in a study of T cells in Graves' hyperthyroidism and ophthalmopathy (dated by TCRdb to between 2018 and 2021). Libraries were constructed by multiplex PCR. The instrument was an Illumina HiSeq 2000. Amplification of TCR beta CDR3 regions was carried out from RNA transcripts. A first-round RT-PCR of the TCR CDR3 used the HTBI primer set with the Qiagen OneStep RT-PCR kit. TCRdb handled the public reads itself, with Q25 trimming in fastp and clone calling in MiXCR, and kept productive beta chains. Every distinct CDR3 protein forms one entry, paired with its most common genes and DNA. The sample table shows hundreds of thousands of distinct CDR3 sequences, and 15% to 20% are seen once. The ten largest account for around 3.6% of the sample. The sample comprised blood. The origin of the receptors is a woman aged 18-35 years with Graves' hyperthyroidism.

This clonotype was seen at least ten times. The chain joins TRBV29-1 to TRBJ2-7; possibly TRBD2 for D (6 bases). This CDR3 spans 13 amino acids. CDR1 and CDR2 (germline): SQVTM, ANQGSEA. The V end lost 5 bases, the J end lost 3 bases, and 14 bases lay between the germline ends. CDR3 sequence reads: CSVRRGVLYEQYF. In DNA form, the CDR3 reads TGCAGCGTTCGGCGGGGTGTTCTCTACGAGCAGTACTTC.

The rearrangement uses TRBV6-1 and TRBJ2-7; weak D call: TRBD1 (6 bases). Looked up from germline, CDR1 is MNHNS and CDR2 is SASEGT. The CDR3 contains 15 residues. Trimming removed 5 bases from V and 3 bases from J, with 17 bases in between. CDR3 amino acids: CASSPGTPYRYEQYF. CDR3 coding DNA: TGTGCCAGCAGTCCCGGGACACCTTACCGCTACGAGCAGTACTTC.

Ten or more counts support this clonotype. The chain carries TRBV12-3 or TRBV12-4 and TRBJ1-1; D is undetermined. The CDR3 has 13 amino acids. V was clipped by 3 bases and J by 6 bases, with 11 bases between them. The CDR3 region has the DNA TGTGCCAGCAGTTTTGCCGGAGATTCTGAAGCTTTCTTT. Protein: CASSFAGDSEAFF.

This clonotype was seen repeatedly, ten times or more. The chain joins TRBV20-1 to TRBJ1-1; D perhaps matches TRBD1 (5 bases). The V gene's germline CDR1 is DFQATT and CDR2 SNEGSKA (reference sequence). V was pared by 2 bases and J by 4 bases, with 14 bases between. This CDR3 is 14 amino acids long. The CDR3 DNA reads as TGCAGTGCTAGAAGAGGGCGAGGGGCCACTGAAGCTTTCTTT. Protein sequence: CSARRGRGATEAFF.